This T cell receptor (beta chain) came from a study of cytomegalovirus exposure and HLA in healthy donors. PCR involved 60 Vbeta and 13 Jbeta primers. Data came from immunoSEQ multiplex PCR; TCRdb stores just in-frame clones and leaves some out. The sample lists around 110,000 clones, under 80% occurring once. About this clone itself: Its antigen is undetermined.

Broader study findings: A missense variant in DCLRE1C was later tied to TCR beta V- and J-gene trimming. The authors judged a highly shared variant cluster likely a sequencing artifact. Most subjects' HLA-A and HLA-B alleles were reportedly predicted from TCR beta sequences. TCR association rates varied by HLA locus in a later analysis, with DRB1 highest and HLA-C lowest.

The CDR3 covers 15 residues. Trimming removed 1 base at V and 3 bases at J, with 11 bases between. The germline V gene encodes CDR1 SGHNT and CDR2 YENEEA. This chain joins TRBV11-3 and TRBJ2-3, with D perhaps TRBD2 (6 bases). Sequenced input: PBMCs. The clonotype was recovered from a woman in her fifties or sixties in good health and CMV-seropositive. CDR3 nucleotide sequence: TGTGCCAGCAGCTTAGGTCTTGGGGGGACAGATACGCAGTATTTT. Its protein is CASSLGLGGTDTQYF.